This TCR beta chain is from a study of T cell repertoires in cytomegalovirus infection. Study background: An indication of both CMV infection and matching HLA type came from public TCR beta signatures.

The CDR3 spans 13 residues. From germline, CDR1 is SGHVS and CDR2 FQNEAQ. Between the trimmed V and J ends, which lost 5 bases and 1 base, there was a span of 8 bases. This clonotype was counted a few times. Its target is not known. TCRdb itself ran the reads through MiXCR, one entry per CDR3 protein. The sample has tens of thousands of distinct CDR3 sequences; roughly 49% are singletons. Study-wide points: In two of eight donors, the top clonotype was HLA-C-restricted CMV-specific.

The sequenced sample was CD8+ T cells from cultured PBMCs, obtained from culture after CMV antigen stimulation. This chain connects TRBV7-8 to TRBJ2-5, with D maybe TRBD1 (6 bases). This TCR derives from a human donor in good health (CMV status not recorded). Some clones in this sample may be carry-over from other donors' samples. CDR3 sequence (DNA): TGTGCCAGCAGCCGGACAGCCCAAGAGACCCAGTACTTC. This encodes CASSRTAQETQYF.